Below, one TCR beta chain is given with its context. 5'RACE template switching built TCR beta cDNA with unique molecular identifiers. TCRdb re-called the 5' RACE reads; every CDR3 protein appears as one record, without DNA. Its clone listing holds under 600,000 distinct CDR3 sequences. The CDR3 length is 14 residues. CDR1 and CDR2 (germline): SGHRS, YFSETQ. These data originate in a study of T cells expressing NK-cell markers. V gene TRBV5-1 combines with J gene TRBJ2-1; no DNA is available, so the TRBD1 call from TCRdb remains unchecked. This sequence was found in a woman aged 45-60 years in good health. Sequencing was performed on blood T cells: a sorted CD56 or NKG2C T cell subset, CD4+ or CD8+ T cells, or bulk PBMC T cells (not recorded which). The CDR3 protein is CASSLREISNEQFF.